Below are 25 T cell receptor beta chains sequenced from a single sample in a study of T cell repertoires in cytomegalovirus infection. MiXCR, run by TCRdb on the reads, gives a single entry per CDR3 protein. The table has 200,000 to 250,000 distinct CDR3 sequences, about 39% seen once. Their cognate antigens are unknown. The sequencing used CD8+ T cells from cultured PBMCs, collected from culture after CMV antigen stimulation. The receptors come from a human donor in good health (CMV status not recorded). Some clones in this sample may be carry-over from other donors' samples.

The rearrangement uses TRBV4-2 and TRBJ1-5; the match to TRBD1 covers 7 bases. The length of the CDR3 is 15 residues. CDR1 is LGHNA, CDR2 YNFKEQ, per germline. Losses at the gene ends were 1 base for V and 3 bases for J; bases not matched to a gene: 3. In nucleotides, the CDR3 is TGTGCCAGCAGCCAAGTTGGGACAGTCAATCAGCCCCAGCATTTT. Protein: CASSQVGTVNQPQHF.

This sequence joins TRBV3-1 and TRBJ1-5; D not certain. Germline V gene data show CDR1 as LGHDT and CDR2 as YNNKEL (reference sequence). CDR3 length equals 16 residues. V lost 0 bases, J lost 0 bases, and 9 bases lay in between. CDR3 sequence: CASSQEPQYSNQPQHF. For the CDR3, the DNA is TGTGCCAGCAGCCAAGAACCACAGTATAGCAATCAGCCCCAGCATTTT. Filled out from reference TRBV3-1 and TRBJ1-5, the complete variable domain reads DTAVSQTPKYLVTQMGNDKSIKCEQNLGHDTMYWYKQDSKKFLKIMFSYNNKELIINETVPNRFSPKSPDKAHLNLHINSLELGDSAVYFCASSQEPQYSNQPQHFGDGTRLSIL.

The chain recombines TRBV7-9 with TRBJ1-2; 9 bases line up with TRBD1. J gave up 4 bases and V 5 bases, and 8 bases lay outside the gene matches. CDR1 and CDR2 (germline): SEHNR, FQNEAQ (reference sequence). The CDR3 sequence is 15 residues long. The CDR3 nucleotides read TGTGCCAGCAGCCTTGGGGACAGGGCGTCCTATGGCTACACCTTC. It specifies CASSLGDRASYGYTF.

This CDR3 reads CSVEEGARGSYEQYF. The CDR3 DNA is TGCAGCGTTGAGGAGGGGGCCAGGGGGTCCTACGAGCAGTACTTC. The gene calls are TRBV29-1 and TRBJ2-7, with D maybe TRBD1 (7 bases). Germline V gene lookup returns CDR1 SQVTM and CDR2 ANQGSEA. The CDR3 totals 15 residues. V lost 3 bases and J 1 base, leaving 16 bases between the germline ends.

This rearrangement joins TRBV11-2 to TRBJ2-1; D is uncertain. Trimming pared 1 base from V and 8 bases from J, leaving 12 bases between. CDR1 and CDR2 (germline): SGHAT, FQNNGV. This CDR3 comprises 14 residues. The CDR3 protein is CASSLATPPYEQFF. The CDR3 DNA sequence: TGTGCCAGCAGCTTAGCCACACCTCCGTATGAGCAGTTCTTC.

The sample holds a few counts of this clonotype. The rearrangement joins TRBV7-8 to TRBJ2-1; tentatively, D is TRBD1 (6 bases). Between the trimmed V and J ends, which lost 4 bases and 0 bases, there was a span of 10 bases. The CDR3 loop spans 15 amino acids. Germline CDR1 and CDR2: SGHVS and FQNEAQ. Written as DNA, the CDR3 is TGTGCCAGCAGCTACCGGGACATCTCCTACAATGAGCAGTTCTTC. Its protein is CASSYRDISYNEQFF.

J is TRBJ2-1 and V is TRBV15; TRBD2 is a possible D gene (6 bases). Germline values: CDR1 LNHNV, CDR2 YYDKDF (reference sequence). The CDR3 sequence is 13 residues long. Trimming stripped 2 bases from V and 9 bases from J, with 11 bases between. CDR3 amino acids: CATSRPGGVEQFF. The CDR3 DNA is TGTGCCACCAGCAGACCAGGCGGGGTTGAGCAGTTCTTC. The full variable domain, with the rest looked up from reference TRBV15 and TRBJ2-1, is DAMVIQNPRYQVTQFGKPVTLSCSQTLNHNVMYWYQQKSSQAPKLLFHYYDKDFNNEADTPDNFQSRRPNTSFCFLDIRSPGLGDTAMYLCATSRPGGVEQFFGPGTRLTVL.

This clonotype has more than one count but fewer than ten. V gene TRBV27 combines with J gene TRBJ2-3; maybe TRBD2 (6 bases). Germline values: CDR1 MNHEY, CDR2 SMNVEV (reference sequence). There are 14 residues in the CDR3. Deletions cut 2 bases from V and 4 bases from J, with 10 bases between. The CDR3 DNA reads TGTGCCAGCAGTTTAGCGGGGACGGCAGATACGCAGTATTTT. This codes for CASSLAGTADTQYF.

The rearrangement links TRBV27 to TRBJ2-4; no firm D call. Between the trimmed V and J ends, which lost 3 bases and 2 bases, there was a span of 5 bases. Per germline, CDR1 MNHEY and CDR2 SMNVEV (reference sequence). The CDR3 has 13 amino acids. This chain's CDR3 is CASSLGPKNIQYF. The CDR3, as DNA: TGTGCCAGCAGTTTGGGTCCCAAAAACATTCAGTACTTC.

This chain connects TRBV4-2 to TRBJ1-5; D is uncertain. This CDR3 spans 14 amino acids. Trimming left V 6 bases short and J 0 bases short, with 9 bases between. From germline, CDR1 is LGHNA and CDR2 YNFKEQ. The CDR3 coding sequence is TGTGCCAGCAGGACCGGGATTAGCAATCAGCCCCAGCATTTT. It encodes CASRTGISNQPQHF.

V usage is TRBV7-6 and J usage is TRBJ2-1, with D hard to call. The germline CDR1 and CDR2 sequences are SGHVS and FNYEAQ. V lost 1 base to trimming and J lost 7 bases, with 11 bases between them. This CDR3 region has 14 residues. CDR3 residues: CASSLVEYVNEQFF. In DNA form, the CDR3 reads TGTGCCAGCAGCTTAGTTGAGTACGTGAATGAGCAGTTCTTC.

Here the CDR3 reads CASSDRQKETQYF. As DNA, the CDR3 is TGTGCCAGCAGTGATCGACAGAAAGAGACCCAGTACTTC. The chain carries TRBV28 and TRBJ2-5, with D tentatively TRBD1 (5 bases). Trimming removed 5 bases at V and 3 bases at J, with 10 bases between. The CDR3 is 13 amino acids. Germline-derived CDR1 and CDR2 are MDHEN and SYDVKM.

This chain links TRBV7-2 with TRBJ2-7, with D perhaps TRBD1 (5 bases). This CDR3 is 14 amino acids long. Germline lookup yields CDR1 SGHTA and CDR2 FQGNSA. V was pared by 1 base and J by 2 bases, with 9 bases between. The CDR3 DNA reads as TGTGCCAGCAGCTTAGTCGGACATCCCTACGAGCAGTACTTC. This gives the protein CASSLVGHPYEQYF.

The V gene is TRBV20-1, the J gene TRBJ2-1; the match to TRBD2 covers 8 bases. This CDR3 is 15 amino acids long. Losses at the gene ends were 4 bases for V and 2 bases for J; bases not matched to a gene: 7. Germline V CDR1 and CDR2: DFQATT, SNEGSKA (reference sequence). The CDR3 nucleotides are TGCAGTGCTACTCCCACTAGCGGAGCCTACAATGAGCAGTTCTTC. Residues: CSATPTSGAYNEQFF.

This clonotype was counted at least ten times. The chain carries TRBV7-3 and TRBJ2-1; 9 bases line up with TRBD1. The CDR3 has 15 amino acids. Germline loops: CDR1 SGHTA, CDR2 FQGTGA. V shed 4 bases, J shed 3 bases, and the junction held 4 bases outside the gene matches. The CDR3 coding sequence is TGTGCCAGCAGCTACCGACAGGGGGTCTACAATGAGCAGTTCTTC. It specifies CASSYRQGVYNEQFF.

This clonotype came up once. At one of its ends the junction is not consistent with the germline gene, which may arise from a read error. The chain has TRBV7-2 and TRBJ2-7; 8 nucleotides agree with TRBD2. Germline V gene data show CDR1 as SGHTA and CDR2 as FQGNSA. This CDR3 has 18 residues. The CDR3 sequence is CASSLAGGWAGPSYEQYF. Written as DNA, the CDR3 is TGTGCCAGCAGCCTAGCGGGCGGTTGGGCGGGACCCTCCTACGAGCAGTACTTC. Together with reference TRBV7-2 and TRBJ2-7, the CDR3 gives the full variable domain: GAGVSQSPSNKVTEKGKDVELRCDPISGHTALYWYRQSLGQGLEFLIYFQGNSAPDKSGLPSDRFSAERTGGSVSTLTIQRTQQEDSAVYLCASSLAGGWAGPSYEQYFGPGTRLTVT.

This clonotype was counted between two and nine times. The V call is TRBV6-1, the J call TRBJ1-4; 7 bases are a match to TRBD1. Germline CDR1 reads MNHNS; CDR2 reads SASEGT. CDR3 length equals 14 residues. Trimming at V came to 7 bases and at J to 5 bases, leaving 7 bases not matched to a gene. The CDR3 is CASKRDSQNEKLFF. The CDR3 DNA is TGTGCCAGCAAAAGGGACAGTCAAAATGAAAAACTGTTTTTT.

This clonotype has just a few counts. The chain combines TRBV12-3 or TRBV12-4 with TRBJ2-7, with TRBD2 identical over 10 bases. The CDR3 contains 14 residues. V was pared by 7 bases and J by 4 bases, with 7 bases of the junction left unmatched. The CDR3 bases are TGTGCCAGCACCCCGACTAGCGGGCTTTACGAGCAGTACTTC. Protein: CASTPTSGLYEQYF.

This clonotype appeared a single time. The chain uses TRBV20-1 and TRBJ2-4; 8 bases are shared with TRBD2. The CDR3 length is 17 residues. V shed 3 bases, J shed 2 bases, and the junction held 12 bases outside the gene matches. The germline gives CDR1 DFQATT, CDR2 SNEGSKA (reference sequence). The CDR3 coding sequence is TGCAGTGCTAGGATCCTGGCGGGGGGACTCACCAAAAACATTCAGTACTTC. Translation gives CSARILAGGLTKNIQYF.

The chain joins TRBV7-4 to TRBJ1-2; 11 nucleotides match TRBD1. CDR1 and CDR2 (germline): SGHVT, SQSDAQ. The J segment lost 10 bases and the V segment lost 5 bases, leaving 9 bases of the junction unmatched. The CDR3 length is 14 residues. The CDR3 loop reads CASSPLVGQGVYTF. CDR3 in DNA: TGTGCCAGCAGCCCCCTGGTGGGACAGGGGGTCTACACCTTC.

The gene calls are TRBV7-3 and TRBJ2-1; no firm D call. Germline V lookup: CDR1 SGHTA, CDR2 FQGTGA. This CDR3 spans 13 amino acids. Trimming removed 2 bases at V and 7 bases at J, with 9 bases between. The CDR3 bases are TGTGCCAGCAGCTTACCCCCCTTTAATGAGCAGTTCTTC. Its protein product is CASSLPPFNEQFF.

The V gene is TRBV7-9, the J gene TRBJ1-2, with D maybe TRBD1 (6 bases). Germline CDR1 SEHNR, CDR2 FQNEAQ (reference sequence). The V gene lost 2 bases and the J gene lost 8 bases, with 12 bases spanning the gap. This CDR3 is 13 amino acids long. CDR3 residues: CASSLLYRDGYTF. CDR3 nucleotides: TGTGCCAGCAGCTTATTATACAGGGACGGCTACACCTTC.

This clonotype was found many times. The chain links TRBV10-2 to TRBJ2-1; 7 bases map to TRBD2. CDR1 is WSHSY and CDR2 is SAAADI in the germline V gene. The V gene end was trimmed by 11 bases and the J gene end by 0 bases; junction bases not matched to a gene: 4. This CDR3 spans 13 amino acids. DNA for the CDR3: TGCGCCGCCGGGGGGAGCTCCTACAATGAGCAGTTCTTC. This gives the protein CAAGGSSYNEQFF.

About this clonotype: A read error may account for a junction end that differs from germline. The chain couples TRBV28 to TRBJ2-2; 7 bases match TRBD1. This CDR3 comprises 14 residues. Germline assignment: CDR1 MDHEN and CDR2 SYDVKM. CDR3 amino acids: CVSIEGARTGELFF. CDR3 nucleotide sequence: TGTGTCAGCATTGAGGGGGCGCGAACCGGGGAGCTGTTTTTT.

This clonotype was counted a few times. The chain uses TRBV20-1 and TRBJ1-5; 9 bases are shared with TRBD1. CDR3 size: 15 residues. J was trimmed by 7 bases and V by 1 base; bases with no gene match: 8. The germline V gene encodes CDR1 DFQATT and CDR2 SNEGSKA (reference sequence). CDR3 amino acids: CSARAEQGAIQPQHF. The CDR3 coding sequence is TGCAGTGCTAGAGCCGAACAGGGGGCCATCCAGCCCCAGCATTTT.